This TCR beta chain is from a study of blood T cell repertoires in COVID-19. A Seattle source enrolled patients during active infection and followed them longitudinally. The V gene lost 5 bases and the J gene lost 2 bases, with 6 bases spanning the gap. Germline V gene data show CDR1 as MNHEY and CDR2 as SVGEGT. The CDR3 is made up of 12 amino acids. In the original workflow: For nucleated cells, counts were estimated from reference gene primer amplification. Sequencing used immunoSEQ multiplex PCR; TCRdb keeps in-frame clones, though not all of them. V, J and clone size are those of that table, while D and trimming were read from the DNA. The profile covers about 73,000 clones, with around 77% appearing a single time and about 2.2% taken by the ten largest.

The chain is built from TRBV6-2 or TRBV6-3 and TRBJ1-2; D uncertain. The sequence derives from a man between 70 and 80 years old with COVID-19, enrolled during active disease. Input material: peripheral blood. For the CDR3, the DNA is TGTGCCAGCAGTCCCCAGAACTATGGCTACACCTTC. Translation: CASSPQNYGYTF.